This T cell receptor beta chain was sequenced in a study of cytomegalovirus exposure and HLA in healthy donors (dated by TCRdb to about 2017). Some background on the complete study: An earlier analysis of 587 of the donors reported under 300 Gb of sequence data and approximately 120 million unique TCR beta sequences obtained from about 179 million T cells. An early release covering about 600 HLA-typed donors comprised about 300 gigabases of sequencing data and tens of millions of unique TCR sequences. The genetic ancestry cluster associated with self-reported Caucasian donors included approximately 85% of the approximately 410 genotyped donors. The aim of the study was to test whether cataloging public T cell receptors could identify signatures of past pathogen exposure. The study profiled the T cell repertoires of 500 to 800 subjects by immunosequencing and related them to cytomegalovirus serostatus. A separate validation cohort of 100 to 150 different subjects was used in addition to the 666-subject first cohort. The study combined high-throughput TCR immunosequencing, statistical association of individual TCRs with disease status, and machine learning to predict cytomegalovirus infection status. In a later analysis, previously published TCR beta repertoires from about 670 donors were re-analyzed and high-resolution HLA genotyping was added so that TCR occurrence patterns could be studied. In the later analysis, no new phenotypic data were used to find candidate immune exposures; instead, reliance was placed on TCR beta sequences and their occurrence across donors. To decide whether each TCR beta V gene segment behaved as functional or pseudogenic, an earlier analysis of some 570 of the donors relied on high-throughput TCR beta sequencing. Alongside the repertoire data, information on donor age, sex, ethnicity and CMV serostatus was compiled. In a later genetic analysis, genome-wide SNP genotypes for about 60% of the 666 donors were used, and that subset was treated as a discovery cohort. All discovery cohort repertoires had been generated on a single sequencing platform. Class I and class II HLA loci were covered by the typing at four-digit resolution. Typing coverage differed by locus: A, B, C, DRB1 and DQB1 were typed in roughly 620-630 donors, DQA1 in around 500, DPA1 in some 610, and DPB1 in 450 to 490. Because of strong linkage in the cohort, roughly five DR-DQ haplotypes were treated as single units for association and clustering. On average, 235,054 unique TCR beta nucleotide sequences were sequenced per donor among a few hundred genotyped donors of the cohort, with roughly 20% of those sequences being non-productive. Study-level results and caveats: An earlier analysis of 587 of the donors showed that most TCR beta V segments appeared in productive rearrangements either about 87% or about 30% of the time, which broadly matched IMGT annotations. A later analysis found that TCR association rates varied across HLA loci, with DRB1 alleles showing the most associated TCRs and HLA-C alleles the fewest. The cohort was sequenced for TCR beta chains only, and without alpha or paired-chain data the features that could be detected were limited. Cytomegalovirus status was reported to be diagnosed by the classifier with high specificity and sensitivity in both the original and validation cohorts. Because HLA typing was missing for some donors at each locus, association tests included only the typed subset. The earlier analysis of approximately 590 of the donors excluded seventeen rarely observed V segments, including chromosome 9 orphons, because counts were too low. Linkage disequilibrium might explain the correlated functional status among segregating V segments, but an unknown experimental factor could not be ruled out. According to a later genetic analysis, donors in an Asian-associated ancestry cluster had fewer N-insertions in productive TCRs than the approximately 610-donor mean. In vitro tests confirmed that a few of the cytomegalovirus-associated TCR beta chains recognize cytomegalovirus antigens. In a later analysis, HLA-associated TCR beta chains were found to be more clonally expanded and to have lower generation probabilities than equally common non-associated chains. Sequencing depth was assumed to be roughly uniform across donors in the presence/absence analyses, though that assumption may not hold. Some IMGT-functional V segments, including TRBV6-2 and TRBV6-3, could not be distinguished by the 87-base-pair reads and were therefore excluded. A later genetic analysis associated a missense DCLRE1C variant with V-gene and J-gene trimming of TCR beta chains, and an independent cohort replicated the association. A later analysis found that most CMV-associated TCR beta chains appeared HLA-restricted, with HLA associations seemingly driven largely by CMV exposure. The authors suggested that the approach could potentially be generalized to other disease states and immunological phenotypes. For the cohort, immune exposure information was limited to CMV serostatus. A further reported finding was that TCR beta sequences accurately predicted the HLA-A and HLA-B alleles for most subjects in the first cohort. The sequencing pipeline was judged likely to have produced a cluster of highly shared sequence variants as a technical artifact. In a later analysis, some 18,000 TCR beta sequences were associated with specific HLA alleles at a false discovery rate of 0.05. In the study, around 150 TCR beta chains were listed as associated with cytomegalovirus. According to a later analysis, parvovirus B19, influenza, CMV and Epstein-Barr virus appeared linked to several top co-occurrence clusters. Most TCR sequences were observed very rarely across donors, whereas some public TCRs were present in many individuals. When HLA alleles, especially DR and DQ, strongly co-occurred, attributing TCR associations to individual alleles was difficult.

Comments on this clone: Its antigen specificity is not known. Base quality data are lacking; no much larger clone is found one base away.

Measured from the cysteine to the phenylalanine, the CDR3 is 14 residues long. Only the CDR3 region is kept as DNA, spanning 42 bases read in frame from base 1. Trimming at the junction amounts to 0 bases on V and 2 bases on J, and the germline ends lie 7 bases apart. Via the germline V gene, CDR1 is SNHLY and CDR2 FYNNEI. In total, just over 650 healthy bone marrow donors made up the cohort. At the time of sampling, every cohort member was nominally healthy, though immune exposures that went unrecorded were likely present. The donor tested CMV seronegative, placing the donor among the 300 to 400 seronegative members of the cohort. Each donor provided a peripheral blood sample, and peripheral blood mononuclear cells were used for TCR beta sequencing. The Qiagen DNeasy Blood Extraction Kit was used to extract genomic DNA from the blood cell samples. Libraries were made using the immunoSEQ multiplex PCR assay. The multiplex PCR relied on a mix of 60 forward primers for TCR Vbeta segments and 13 reverse primers for TCR Jbeta segments. Amplification of the CDR3 region of rearranged TCR beta genes was performed with a multiplex PCR assay on genomic DNA. Amplified TCR beta libraries were sequenced as 87-base-pair reads on the Illumina HiSeq System. On the study's bioinformatics: A later analysis counted approximately 74 million unique TCR beta chains across the 600 to 850 repertoires, and around 12 million of these chains were shared by at least two donors. Raw reads were error-corrected and collapsed into unique sequences with a nearest-neighbor algorithm that merged closely related sequences to remove PCR and sequencing errors. Alignment of CDR3 sequences to IMGT reference sequences was used to assign V, D and J gene segments. For a sequence to be retained, at least a six-nucleotide match to both a V gene segment and a J gene segment was required. A rearrangement counted as productive if the CDR3 had no stop codons and remained in frame with V and J, and every other rearrangement counted as non-productive. Following IMGT convention, CDR3 was defined as the stretch from the second conserved V-encoded cysteine to the conserved J-encoded phenylalanine. The earlier analysis of 587 of the donors excluded sequences that lacked an unambiguous match to a single V gene segment. An earlier analysis of some 500 of the donors classified V segments as functional when productive rearrangements were above 56.7% and as segregating when the standard deviation between donors was above 5%. A statistical classification framework was built to diagnose cytomegalovirus status from the catalog of TCR beta chain sequences. A later analysis assigned V and J genes by comparing TCR nucleotide sequences with IMGT/GENE-DB human TR gene sequences. A later analysis assigned CDR3 sequences and most-parsimonious VDJ recombination scenarios with the TCRdist pipeline. In a later analysis, every TCR beta chain was defined by the combination of its CDR3 amino acid sequence and its V-gene family, and reads without a unique V-gene family were dropped. A later analysis removed 500 to 600 highly shared, low-generation-probability nucleotide sequences to deal with suspected cross-contamination and a sequencing artifact. For each public chain, a later analysis derived a clonal expansion index from normalized ranks of inferred template counts within each repertoire. In a later analysis, generation probabilities were computed using a VDJ recombination model fitted to out-of-frame rearrangements, and the results were checked against IGoR. In a later analysis, hypergeometric tests were used to score TCR-TCR, TCR-HLA and TCR-CMV co-occurrence, with a repertoire-size bias correction applied to TCR pairs. A later analysis estimated false discovery rates by permuting HLA or CMV assignments 20 times. A later analysis grouped co-occurring TCRs with DBSCAN, adding TCRdist sequence similarity when clustering within HLA-allele-positive subsets. Co-occurrence clustering excluded repertoires with fewer than 30,000 or more than 120,000 public chains, plus five with anomalous nucleotide sharing. The table was pulled from immuneACCESS by TCRdb, which kept in-frame rearrangements only. Such tables lose some clones; where checked, under half of the loss comes from unresolved V genes, and the rest has no known cause. For V, J and clone size, that table is used; D and trimming come from the DNA. This sample comprises 280,000 or so clones, around 90% of them detected only once. The ten largest clones capture roughly 2.1% of the sample.

The rearrangement joined TRBV2 to TRBJ1-2, with a tentative D gene TRBD1 over 6 matching bases. This sequence originates from a woman aged 18-35 years in good health and CMV-seronegative. Sample: PBMCs. This receptor carries the CDR3 CASSEATGNYGYTF. In nucleotide form, the sequence is TGTGCCAGCAGTGAAGCAACAGGGAACTATGGCTACACCTTC.